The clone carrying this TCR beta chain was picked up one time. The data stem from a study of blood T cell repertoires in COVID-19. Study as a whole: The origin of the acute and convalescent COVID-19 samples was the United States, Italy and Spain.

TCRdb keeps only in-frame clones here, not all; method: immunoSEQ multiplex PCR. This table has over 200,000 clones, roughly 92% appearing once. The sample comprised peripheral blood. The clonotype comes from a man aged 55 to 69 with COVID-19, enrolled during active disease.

CDR3 DNA sequence: TGTGCCAGCACCCAATCCGGGGGGCATCTTAATGAAAAACTGTTTTTT. Its translation: CASTQSGGHLNEKLFF. The chain has TRBV7-8 and TRBJ1-4; maybe TRBD1 (6 bases). This CDR3 region has 16 residues. CDR1 and CDR2 (germline): SGHVS, FQNEAQ. Trimming took 7 bases from V and 4 from J, leaving 19 bases between them. Complete variable domain (other parts from reference TRBV7-8 and TRBJ1-4): GAGVSQSPRYKVAKRGQDVALRCDPISGHVSLFWYQQALGQGPEFLTYFQNEAQLDKSGLPSDRFFAERPEGSVSTLKIQRTQQEDSAVYLCASTQSGGHLNEKLFFGSGTQLSVL.